This T cell receptor (beta chain) was obtained from a study of shared clonotypes between healthy human individuals. Of note for this clone: Its antigen is unidentified.

Study-wide findings and caveats: Though the depth was large, rarefaction showed that sorted-subset sequencing was incomplete.

After removal of 7 bases from V and 2 bases from J, the junction contained 2 bases not matched to a gene. The CDR3 has 13 residues. Looked up from germline, CDR1 is SGHTA and CDR2 is FQGNSA. Naive CD8 populations comprised CD45RO-negative cells positively selected for CCR7, excluding terminally differentiated effector memory CD45RA+ cells. There were no recent acute infections or vaccinations among the donors, who were healthy HIV-negative adults. Repertoires were generated with immunoSEQ multiplex PCR, while TCRdb's copy carries only in-frame clones and drops some. The sample has about 2.2 million clones, 85% to 95% seen once.

The specimen was naive CD8+ T cells from PBMCs. The chain is built from TRBV7-2 and TRBJ2-7; 10 nucleotides match TRBD1. The receptor comes from a man younger than 30 in good health. Some clones in this sample may be carry-over from other donors' samples. The CDR3 here is CASKDRGTYEQYF. The CDR3 coding sequence is TGTGCCAGCAAGGACAGGGGGACCTACGAGCAGTACTTC.